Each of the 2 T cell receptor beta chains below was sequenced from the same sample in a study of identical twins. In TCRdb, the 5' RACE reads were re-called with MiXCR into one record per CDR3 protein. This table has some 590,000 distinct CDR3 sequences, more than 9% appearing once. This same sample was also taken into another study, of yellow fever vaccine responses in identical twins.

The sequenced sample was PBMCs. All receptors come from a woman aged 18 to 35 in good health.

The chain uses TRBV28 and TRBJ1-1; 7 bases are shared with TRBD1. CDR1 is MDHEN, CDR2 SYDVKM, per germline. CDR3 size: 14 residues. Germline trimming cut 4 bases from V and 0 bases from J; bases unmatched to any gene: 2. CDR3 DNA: TGTGCCAGCAGTTGGGGACAGTTGAACACTGAAGCTTTCTTT. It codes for CASSWGQLNTEAFF.

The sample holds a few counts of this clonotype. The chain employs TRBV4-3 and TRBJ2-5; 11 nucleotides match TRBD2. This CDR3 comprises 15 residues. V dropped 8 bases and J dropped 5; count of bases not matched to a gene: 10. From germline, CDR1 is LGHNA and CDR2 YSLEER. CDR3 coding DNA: TGCGCCAGCTTAAAGTGGGCTAGCGGGAGGGAGACCCAGTACTTC. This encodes CASLKWASGRETQYF.